The source of this TCR beta chain is a study of blood T cells in healthy people across ages (dated by TCRdb to about 2015). About the full investigation: In model experiments, template switching captured about one uniquely barcoded TCR beta cDNA molecule for every two T cells. To avoid experimental bias, donors of different ages were randomly spread across the sequencing lanes. The study analyzed two additional independent replicas of 1 million unique cDNA reads from the same blood draw for two donors, one aged 18 to 30 and one aged 80 or older. The donors were split into four age groups: young (average 16 years), middle-aged (around 37), aged (over 55) and long-lived (roughly 88). The study measured age-related changes in TCR beta repertoire diversity using deep sequencing normalized with unique cDNA molecular identifiers.

Libraries were made using 5' RACE. The listed sequencing device is Illumina HiSeq 2500. A second PCR of about 7 to 12 cycles was run with a J-beta primer mix and a sample-barcoded 5' primer. Each TCR beta cDNA molecule received a unique molecular identifier from a template-switch 5' adaptor carrying 12 random nucleotides. At least 2.5 million CDR3-containing paired-end reads were obtained from each sample. All of the RNA was converted into first-strand cDNA using the Mint cDNA synthesis kit, with a TRBC-specific oligonucleotide serving as the primer. Following uracil-DNA glycosylase treatment, a first 18-cycle PCR with universal primers M1SS and BC2_uni_R was performed on all cDNA. The authors' pipeline ran thus. For normalization, 1 million high-quality reads were randomly selected from each sample, with every read carrying a distinct molecular identifier. Instead of being binned into consensus sequences, reads that shared molecular identifiers were thrown out. MiTCR, set to a Q25 quality threshold and the strictest error-elimination algorithm, was used for CDR3 identification, clonotype clustering and error correction. A nonparametric unseen species model with Euler transformation was used to estimate a lower bound on total TCR beta diversity. TCRdb itself trimmed the public reads at Q25 with fastp, ran MiXCR and retained productive beta chains. Each entry merges the rows of one CDR3 protein and shows their most common DNA and genes. The V and J calls reflect TCRdb's pipeline rather than the authors' work. A total of hundreds of thousands of distinct CDR3 sequences appear in this sample, more than 25% of them only once. Roughly 17% of the sample belongs to the ten largest clones.

In its sample, this clonotype was seen a few times. Its antigen has not been determined. A junction boundary mismatches the germline segment, possibly from a read error. CDR1 and CDR2 are read off the germline V gene as SGHAT and FQNNGV. The CDR3, from cysteine to phenylalanine, totals 15 residues. CDR3 DNA is the only sequence kept; it has 45 bases, read in frame from the first base. Overall study outcomes, separate from this receptor: As age increased, observed TCR beta diversity per million T cells dropped in a roughly linear way, and a significant reduction was already evident by age approximately 40. Compared with the aged group, more naive CD4+ T cells, fewer expanded clones and increased TCR diversity were shown by the long-lived group, suggesting age selection. Because profiling used bulk unsorted PBMCs, naive and antigen-experienced compartments could not be compared conclusively. There was a strong correlation between observed TCR beta diversity and the percentage of naive T cells measured by flow cytometry. Total diversity estimates from one million sequenced T cells were considered lower bounds and underestimates. The CMV infection status of donors was not known, potentially confounding age-related changes in expanded clonotypes.

Donors were around 37 systemically healthy Caucasian individuals from Russia aged roughly 6 to 95 years. Each donor gave ten milliliters of peripheral blood, drawn into EDTA-treated Vacutainer tubes. Ficoll-Paque density-gradient centrifugation was used to isolate PBMCs, with at least 6 million obtained per sample. Trizol reagent was used to extract total RNA from PBMCs, with at least 5.5 micrograms per sample. For every donor, flow cytometry on a PBMC aliquot measured the percentage of naive CD45RAhigh/CD27high T cells. This receptor was obtained from a woman of 80 years or more in good health. The chain was built from TRBV11-2 and TRBJ2-5, with TRBD2 as a weak D call on 6 bases. The sample consisted of blood. The sequenced DNA: TGTGCCGGCAGCTTAGGAACCGGGTCGGGGGAGACCCGGTACTTC. Translated, this is CAGSLGTGSGETRYF.